This TCR beta chain is from a study of human T cells and chemical hapten exposure. The study, taken as a whole, reports: Among TCRs, those above 1 in 1000 frequency were unaffected by DPC sensitization.

The CDR3 is 12 amino acids. The ends were cut back, 4 bases at V and 7 bases at J, with 10 bases in the middle. Germline lookup yields CDR1 SGHRS and CDR2 YFSETQ. Library construction involved attaching unique molecular identifiers to individual cDNA molecules, which allowed quantitative, reproducible TCR counting. TCRdb itself ran the RACE reads through MiXCR, one entry per CDR3 protein. The data contain fewer than 100,000 distinct CDR3 sequences, 11% of them singletons. The time point: patch test 3, about 24 weeks after DPC sensitization. As to treatment: therapeutic diphenylcyclopropenone sensitization with weekly scalp DPC. This clonotype has ten or more counts. The antigen remains unidentified.

The starting material was whole blood, obtained in connection with sensitization to the hapten diphenylcyclopropenone (DPC). This sequence originates from a woman aged 25 to 39 with alopecia areata. Some clones in this sample may be carry-over from other donors' samples. The chain carries TRBV5-1 and TRBJ2-3; perhaps TRBD2 as D (5 bases). The CDR3 sequence is CASSLDFYTQYF. DNA of the CDR3: TGCGCCAGCAGCCTGGACTTCTATACGCAGTATTTT.